This TCR beta chain was recovered during a study of technical replicates of blood from several donors. The CDR3 has 15 amino acids. Germline loops: CDR1 SQVTM, CDR2 ANQGSEA. The ends were cut back, 6 bases at V and 0 bases at J, with 15 bases in the middle. Profiling relied on immunoSEQ multiplex PCR, and the TCRdb table lists in-frame clones only, not all of them. The sample lists about 70,000 clones, around 86% seen once, with approximately 5.4% in the top ten. This sequence joins TRBV29-1 and TRBJ2-1; D might be TRBD2 (5 bases). The specimen sequenced was PBMCs. The receptor was isolated from a human donor in good health. Some clones in this sample may be carry-over from other donors' samples. CDR3 coding DNA: TGCAGCGTCGGGTCGACTACAAGCTCCTACAATGAGCAGTTCTTC. It translates to CSVGSTTSSYNEQFF.